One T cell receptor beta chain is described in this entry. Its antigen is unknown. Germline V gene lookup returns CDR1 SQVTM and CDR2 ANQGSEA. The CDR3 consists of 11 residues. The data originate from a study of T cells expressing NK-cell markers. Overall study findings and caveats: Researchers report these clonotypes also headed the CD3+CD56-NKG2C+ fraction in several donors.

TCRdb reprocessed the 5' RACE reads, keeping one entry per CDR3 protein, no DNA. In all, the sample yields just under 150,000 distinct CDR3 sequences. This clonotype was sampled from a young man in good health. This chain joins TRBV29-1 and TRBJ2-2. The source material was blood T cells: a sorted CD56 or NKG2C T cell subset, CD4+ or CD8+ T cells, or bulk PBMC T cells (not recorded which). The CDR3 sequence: CSVERWGELFF.